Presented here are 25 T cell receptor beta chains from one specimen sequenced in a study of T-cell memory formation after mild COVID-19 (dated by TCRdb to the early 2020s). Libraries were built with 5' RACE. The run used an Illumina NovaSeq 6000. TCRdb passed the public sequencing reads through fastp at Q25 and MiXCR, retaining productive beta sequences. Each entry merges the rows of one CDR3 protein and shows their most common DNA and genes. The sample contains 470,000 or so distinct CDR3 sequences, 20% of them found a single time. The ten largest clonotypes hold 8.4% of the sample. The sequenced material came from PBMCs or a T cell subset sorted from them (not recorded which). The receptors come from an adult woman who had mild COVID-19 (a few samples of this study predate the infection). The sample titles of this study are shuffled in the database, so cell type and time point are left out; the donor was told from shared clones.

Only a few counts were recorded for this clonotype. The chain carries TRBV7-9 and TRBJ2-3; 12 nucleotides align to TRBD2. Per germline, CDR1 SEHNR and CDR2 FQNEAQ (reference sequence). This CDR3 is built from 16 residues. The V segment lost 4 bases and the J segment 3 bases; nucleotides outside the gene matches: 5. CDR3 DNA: TGTGCCAGCAGCTCGGGAGGACTAGCGGGGACAGATACGCAGTATTTT. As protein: CASSSGGLAGTDTQYF.

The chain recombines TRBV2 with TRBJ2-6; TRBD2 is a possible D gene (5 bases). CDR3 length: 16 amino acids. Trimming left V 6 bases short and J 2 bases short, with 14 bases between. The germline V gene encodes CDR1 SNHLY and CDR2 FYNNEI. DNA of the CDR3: TGTGCCAGCAGCGCATATACGAGGGCTGGGGCCAACGTCCTGACTTTC. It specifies CASSAYTRAGANVLTF.

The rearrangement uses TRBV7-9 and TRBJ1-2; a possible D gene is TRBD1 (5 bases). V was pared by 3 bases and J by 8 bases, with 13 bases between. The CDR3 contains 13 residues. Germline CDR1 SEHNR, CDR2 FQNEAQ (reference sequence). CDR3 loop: CASSFQGAGGYTF. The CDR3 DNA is TGTGCCAGCAGCTTTCAAGGCGCAGGGGGCTACACCTTC. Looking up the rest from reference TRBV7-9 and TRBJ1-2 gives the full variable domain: DTGVSQNPRHKITKRGQNVTFRCDPISEHNRLYWYRQTLGQGPEFLTYFQNEAQLEKSRLLSDRFSAERPKGSFSTLEIQRTEQGDSAMYLCASSFQGAGGYTFGSGTRLTVV.

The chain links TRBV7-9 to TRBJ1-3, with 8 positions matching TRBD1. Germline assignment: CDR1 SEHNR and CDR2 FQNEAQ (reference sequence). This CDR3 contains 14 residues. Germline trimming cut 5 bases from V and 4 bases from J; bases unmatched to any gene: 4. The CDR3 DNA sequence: TGTGCCAGCAGCAATCGGACAGGGGGAAACACCATATATTTT. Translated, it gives CASSNRTGGNTIYF.

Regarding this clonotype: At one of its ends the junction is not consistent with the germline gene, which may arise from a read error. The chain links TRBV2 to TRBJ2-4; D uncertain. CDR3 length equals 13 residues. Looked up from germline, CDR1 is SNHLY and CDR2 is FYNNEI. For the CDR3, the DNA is TGTGCCAGCAGGGAAGTCGGTTGGGACATTCAGTACTTC. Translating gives CASREVGWDIQYF.

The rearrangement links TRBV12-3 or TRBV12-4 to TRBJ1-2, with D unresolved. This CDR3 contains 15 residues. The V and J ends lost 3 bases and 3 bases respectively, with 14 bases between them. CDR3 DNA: TGTGCCAGCAGTTTTTCCCCCCGGGCAGACTATGGCTACACCTTC. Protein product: CASSFSPRADYGYTF.

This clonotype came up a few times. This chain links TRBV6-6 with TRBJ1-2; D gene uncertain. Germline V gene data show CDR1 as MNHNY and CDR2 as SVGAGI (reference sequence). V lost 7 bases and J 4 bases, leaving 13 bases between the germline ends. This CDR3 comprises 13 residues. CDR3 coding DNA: TGTGCCAGCATTAAGACATACCCCTATGGCTACACCTTC. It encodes CASIKTYPYGYTF.

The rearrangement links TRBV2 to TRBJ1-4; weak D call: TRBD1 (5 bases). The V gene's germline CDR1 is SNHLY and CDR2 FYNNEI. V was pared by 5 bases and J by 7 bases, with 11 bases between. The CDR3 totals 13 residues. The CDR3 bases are TGTGCCAGCAGTAAGGACATGAGTGAAAAACTGTTTTTT. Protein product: CASSKDMSEKLFF.

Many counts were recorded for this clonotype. In DNA, the CDR3 is TGTGCCTGGAGTCCAACGGGACTAGCGGGAGTCTCCGGGGAGCTGTTTTTT. It yields the protein CAWSPTGLAGVSGELFF. The chain links TRBV30 to TRBJ2-2, with TRBD2 matching over 14 bases. The CDR3 totals 17 residues. The germline V gene encodes CDR1 GTSNPN and CDR2 SVGIG (reference sequence). The V and J ends lost 2 bases and 6 bases, in that order; junction bases with no gene match: 8.

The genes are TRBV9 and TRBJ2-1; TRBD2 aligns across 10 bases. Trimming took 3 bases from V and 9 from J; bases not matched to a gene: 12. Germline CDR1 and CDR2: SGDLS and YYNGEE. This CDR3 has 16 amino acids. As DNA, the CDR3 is TGTGCCAGCAGCGAGCCCCCAGCGGGAGGGCCCGGTGAGCAGTTCTTC. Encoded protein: CASSEPPAGGPGEQFF.

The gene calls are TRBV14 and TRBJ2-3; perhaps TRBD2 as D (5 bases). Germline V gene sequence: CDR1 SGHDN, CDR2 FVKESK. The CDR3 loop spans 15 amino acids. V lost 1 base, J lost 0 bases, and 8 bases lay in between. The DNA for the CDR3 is TGTGCCAGCAGCCAAGCCGCGGGCAGCACAGATACGCAGTATTTT. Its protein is CASSQAAGSTDTQYF.

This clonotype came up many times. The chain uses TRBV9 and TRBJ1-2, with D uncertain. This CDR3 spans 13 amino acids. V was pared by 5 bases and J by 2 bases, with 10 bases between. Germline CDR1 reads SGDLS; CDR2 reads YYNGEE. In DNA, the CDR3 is TGTGCCAGCAGTCCCGACATGAACTATGGCTACACCTTC. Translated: CASSPDMNYGYTF.

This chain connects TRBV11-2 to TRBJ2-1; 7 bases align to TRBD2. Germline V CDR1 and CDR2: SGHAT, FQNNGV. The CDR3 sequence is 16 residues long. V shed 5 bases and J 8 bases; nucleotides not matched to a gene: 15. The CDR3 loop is CASSQYLGGSPDEQFF. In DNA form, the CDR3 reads TGTGCCAGCAGCCAGTACCTAGGCGGGAGTCCTGATGAGCAGTTCTTC.

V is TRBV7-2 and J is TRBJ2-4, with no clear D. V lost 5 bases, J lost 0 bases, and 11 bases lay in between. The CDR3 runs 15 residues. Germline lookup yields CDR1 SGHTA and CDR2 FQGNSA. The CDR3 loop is CASSPPFIAKNIQYF. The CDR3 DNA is TGTGCCAGCAGCCCCCCTTTCATAGCCAAAAACATTCAGTACTTC.

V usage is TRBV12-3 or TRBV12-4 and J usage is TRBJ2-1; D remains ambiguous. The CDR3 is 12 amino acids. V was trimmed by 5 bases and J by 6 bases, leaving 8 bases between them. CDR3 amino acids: CASSTWGNEQFF. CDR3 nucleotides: TGTGCCAGCAGTACCTGGGGCAATGAGCAGTTCTTC.

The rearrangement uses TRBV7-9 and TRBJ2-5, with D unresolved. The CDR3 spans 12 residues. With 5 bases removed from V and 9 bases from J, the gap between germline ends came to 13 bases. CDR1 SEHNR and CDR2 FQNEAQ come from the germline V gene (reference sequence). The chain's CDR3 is CASSPGPQAQYF. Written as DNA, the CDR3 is TGTGCCAGCAGCCCTGGACCGCAGGCCCAGTACTTC.

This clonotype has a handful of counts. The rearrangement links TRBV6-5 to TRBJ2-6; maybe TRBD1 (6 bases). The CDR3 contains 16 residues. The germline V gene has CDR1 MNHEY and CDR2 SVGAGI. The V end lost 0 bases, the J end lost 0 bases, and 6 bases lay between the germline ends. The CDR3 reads CASSYSQGSGANVLTF. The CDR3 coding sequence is TGTGCCAGCAGTTACTCACAGGGCTCTGGGGCCAACGTCCTGACTTTC.

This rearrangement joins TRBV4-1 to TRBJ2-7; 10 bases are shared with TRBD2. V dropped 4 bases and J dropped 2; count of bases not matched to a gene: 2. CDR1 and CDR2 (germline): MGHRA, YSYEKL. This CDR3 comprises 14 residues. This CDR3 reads CASSPGTSAYEQYF. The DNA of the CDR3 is TGCGCCAGCAGCCCCGGGACTAGCGCCTACGAGCAGTACTTC.

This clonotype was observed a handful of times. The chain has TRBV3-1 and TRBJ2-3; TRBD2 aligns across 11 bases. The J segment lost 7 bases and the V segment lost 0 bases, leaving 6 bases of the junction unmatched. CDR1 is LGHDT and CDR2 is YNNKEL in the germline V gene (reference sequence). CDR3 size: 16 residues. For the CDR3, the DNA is TGTGCCAGCAGCCAAGAGGGGACTAGCGGAAGGCATACGCAGTATTTT. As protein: CASSQEGTSGRHTQYF.

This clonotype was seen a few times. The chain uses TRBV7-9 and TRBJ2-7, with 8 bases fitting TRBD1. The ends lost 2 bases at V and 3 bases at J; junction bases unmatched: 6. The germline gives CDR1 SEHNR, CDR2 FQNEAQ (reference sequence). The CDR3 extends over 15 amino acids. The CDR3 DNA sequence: TGTGCCAGCAGCTTACCGGGACAGGAGCACTACGAGCAGTACTTC. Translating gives CASSLPGQEHYEQYF.

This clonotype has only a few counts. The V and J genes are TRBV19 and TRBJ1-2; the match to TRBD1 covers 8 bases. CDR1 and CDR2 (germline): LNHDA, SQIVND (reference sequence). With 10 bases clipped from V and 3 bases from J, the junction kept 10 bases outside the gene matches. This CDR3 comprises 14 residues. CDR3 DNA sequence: TGTGCCACCTCAAAGGACAGGGCCCACTATGGCTACACCTTC. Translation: CATSKDRAHYGYTF.

CDR3 sequence (DNA): TGTGCCAGCAGCTTACAGGGTTCCTATAATTCACCCCTCCACTTT. Protein: CASSLQGSYNSPLHF. The chain is built from TRBV7-6 and TRBJ1-6, with a weak D call TRBD1 (5 bases). This CDR3 region has 15 residues. The V and J ends lost 2 bases and 1 base respectively, with 6 bases between them. Germline loops: CDR1 SGHVS, CDR2 FNYEAQ.

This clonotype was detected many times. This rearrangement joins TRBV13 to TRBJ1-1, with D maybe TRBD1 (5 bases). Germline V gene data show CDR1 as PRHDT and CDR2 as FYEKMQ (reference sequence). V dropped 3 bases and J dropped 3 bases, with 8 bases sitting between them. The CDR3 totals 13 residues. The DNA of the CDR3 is TGTGCCAGCAGCTTCGGGGGGGACACTGAAGCTTTCTTT. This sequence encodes CASSFGGDTEAFF.

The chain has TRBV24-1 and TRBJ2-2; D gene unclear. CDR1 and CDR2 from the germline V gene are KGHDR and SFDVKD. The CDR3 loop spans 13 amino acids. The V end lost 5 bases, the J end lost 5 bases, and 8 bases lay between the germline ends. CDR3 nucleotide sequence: TGTGCCACCAGTGGGGCGGAGACCGGGGAGCTGTTTTTT. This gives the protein CATSGAETGELFF.

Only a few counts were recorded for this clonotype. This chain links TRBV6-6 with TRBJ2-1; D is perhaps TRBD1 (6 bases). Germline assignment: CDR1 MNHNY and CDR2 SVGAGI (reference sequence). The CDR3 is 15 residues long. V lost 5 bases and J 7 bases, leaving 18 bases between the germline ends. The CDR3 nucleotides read TGTGCCAGCAGTCGAGAAACAGGGAGCAGGAATGAGCAGTTCTTC. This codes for CASSRETGSRNEQFF.